Below, 25 T cell receptor beta chains from the same sample are listed, as sequenced in a study of T cells expressing NK-cell markers. From its re-call of the 5' RACE reads, TCRdb lists each CDR3 protein once, without DNA. The sample is made up of approximately 420,000 distinct CDR3 sequences, and the top ten hold approximately 11% of it. Sequencing used blood T cells: a sorted CD56 or NKG2C T cell subset, CD4+ or CD8+ T cells, or bulk PBMC T cells (not recorded which). The receptors here all came from a woman in her 50s in good health.

V usage is TRBV12-3 or TRBV12-4 and J usage is TRBJ2-3; TCRdb returns TRBD2, unconfirmable since there is no DNA. The CDR3 is 18 residues long. The CDR3 sequence is CASSFRTSGARSTDTQYF.

J is TRBJ2-5 and V is TRBV11-2; TCRdb designates TRBD1, a call that cannot be tested without DNA. The CDR3 runs 15 residues. Per germline, CDR1 SGHAT and CDR2 FQNNGV. The CDR3: CASSISGGLGETQYF.

The chain links TRBV9 to TRBJ2-3; TCRdb proposes TRBD2, but this gene call is untestable without DNA. Germline V gives CDR1 SGDLS, CDR2 YYNGEE. This CDR3 has 16 amino acids. CDR3 sequence: CASSPRAGGPIDTQYF.

The rearrangement uses TRBV29-1 and TRBJ1-1; the TRBD1 assignment by TCRdb is unverifiable without DNA. CDR1 and CDR2 from the germline V gene are SQVTM and ANQGSEA. The CDR3 runs 11 residues. CDR3 loop: CSVEGQHEAFF. Variable domain in full (rest from reference TRBV29-1 and TRBJ1-1): SAVISQKPSRDICQRGTSLTIQCQVDSQVTMMFWYRQQPGQSLTLIATANQGSEATYESGFVIDKFPISRPNLTFSTLTVSNMSPEDSSIYLCSVEGQHEAFFGQGTRLTVV.

The genes are TRBV20-1 and TRBJ1-3; TCRdb's D call of TRBD1 is untestable without DNA. Looked up from germline, CDR1 is DFQATT and CDR2 is SNEGSKA (reference sequence). The CDR3 has 15 amino acids. The chain's CDR3 is CSAPMTGSSGNTIYF.

This sequence joins TRBV12-3 or TRBV12-4 and TRBJ1-6; TCRdb names TRBD1, which stays unverified in the absence of DNA. The CDR3 spans 13 residues. The CDR3 loop reads CASSQDSNSPLHF.

The chain combines TRBV7-9 with TRBJ2-1. CDR1 and CDR2 (germline): SEHNR, FQNEAQ (reference sequence). This CDR3 is 14 amino acids long. CDR3 protein: CASSLADLLGWQFF.

The chain links TRBV29-1 to TRBJ2-1; TCRdb names TRBD1, which stays unverified in the absence of DNA. Germline CDR1 is SQVTM and CDR2 is ANQGSEA. The CDR3 spans 13 residues. This CDR3 is CSVDRGRRYEQFF.

The V call is TRBV12-3 or TRBV12-4, the J call TRBJ2-3. CDR3 length: 15 amino acids. The CDR3 loop is CASSLLSSSTDTQYF.

The chain carries TRBV3-1 and TRBJ2-1; TCRdb gives TRBD2 as the D gene, but with no DNA this cannot be confirmed. CDR3 length equals 16 residues. The V gene's germline CDR1 is LGHDT and CDR2 YNNKEL (reference sequence). The CDR3 is CASSQVRGRRYNEQFF.

The rearrangement uses TRBV5-1 and TRBJ2-5; TCRdb calls TRBD1, which cannot be checked without DNA. CDR1 is SGHRS and CDR2 is YFSETQ in the germline V gene. This CDR3 has 15 amino acids. The CDR3 here is CASSLTGGIRETQYF.

The chain employs TRBV20-1 and TRBJ1-1. The germline V gene encodes CDR1 DFQATT and CDR2 SNEGSKA (reference sequence). The CDR3 totals 11 residues. CDR3 protein: CRPVGNTEAFF.

The chain links TRBV9 to TRBJ1-2. The CDR3 totals 12 residues. CDR1 is SGDLS and CDR2 is YYNGEE in the germline V gene. The CDR3 loop reads CASSVAGYGYTF.

V gene TRBV12-3 or TRBV12-4 combines with J gene TRBJ2-2; TCRdb proposes TRBD1, but this gene call is untestable without DNA. The CDR3 totals 15 residues. CDR3 loop: CASSLRAGGFGELFF.

The chain joins TRBV29-1 to TRBJ2-5; no DNA is available, so the TRBD1 call from TCRdb remains unchecked. The CDR3 is made up of 17 amino acids. The V gene's germline CDR1 is SQVTM and CDR2 ANQGSEA. The CDR3: CSVPIYLRDSEQETQYF.

The chain recombines TRBV9 with TRBJ2-3; TCRdb lists TRBD2, though no DNA is available to test this call. The CDR3 contains 14 residues. CDR1 and CDR2 (germline): SGDLS, YYNGEE. Here the CDR3 reads CASSSASAPDTQYF.

This chain connects TRBV7-2 to TRBJ2-1. Per germline, CDR1 SGHTA and CDR2 FQGNSA. The CDR3 length is 13 residues. This chain's CDR3 is CASSLRHGDEQFF.

The gene calls are TRBV24-1 and TRBJ1-2; TCRdb returns TRBD1, unconfirmable since there is no DNA. The length of the CDR3 is 12 residues. CDR1 is KGHDR, CDR2 SFDVKD, per germline. CDR3: CATGQPNYGYTF.

The chain carries TRBV29-1 and TRBJ2-7; TCRdb selects TRBD2, and the lack of DNA leaves this call unchecked. CDR3 length equals 12 residues. Germline assignment: CDR1 SQVTM and CDR2 ANQGSEA. CDR3 sequence reads: CSVTSGNYEQYF.

This chain links TRBV12-3 or TRBV12-4 with TRBJ2-7; TCRdb calls TRBD2, which cannot be checked without DNA. The CDR3 spans 16 residues. The CDR3: CASSFVGLAGNYEQYF.

The rearrangement joins TRBV9 to TRBJ2-7. CDR1 SGDLS and CDR2 YYNGEE come from the germline V gene. The length of the CDR3 is 12 residues. The CDR3 loop reads CASSGDSYEQYF. Full variable domain (remainder filled in from reference TRBV9 and TRBJ2-7): DSGVTQTPKHLITATGQRVTLRCSPRSGDLSVYWYQQSLDQGLQFLIQYYNGEERAKGNILERFSAQQFPDLHSELNLSSLELGDSALYFCASSGDSYEQYFGPGTRLTVT.

The CDR3 reads CSAEREGQWDEQFF. J is TRBJ2-1 and V is TRBV20-1; TCRdb returns TRBD2, unconfirmable since there is no DNA. CDR1 and CDR2 (germline): DFQATT, SNEGSKA (reference sequence). CDR3 length: 14 amino acids.

The gene calls are TRBV10-3 and TRBJ2-1; the TRBD2 assignment by TCRdb is unverifiable without DNA. The CDR3 is 15 amino acids. Germline assignment: CDR1 ENHRY and CDR2 SYGVKD. CDR3 protein: CAIRAAGAGYNEQFF.

The chain links TRBV10-2 to TRBJ1-4. This CDR3 is 16 amino acids long. Germline CDR1 reads WSHSY; CDR2 reads SAAADI. CDR3 sequence reads: CASSEGNDATNEKLFF.

The chain has TRBV5-1 and TRBJ2-3; without DNA, the TCRdb call of TRBD2 cannot be checked. The CDR3 is 15 residues long. Germline CDR1 SGHRS, CDR2 YFSETQ. The CDR3 region is CASTLLAGRTDTQYF.